Listed below are T cell receptor beta chains from one sample, sequenced in a study of blood T cell repertoires in COVID-19. TCRdb's copy holds only in-frame clones and misses some; the assay was immunoSEQ multiplex PCR. The repertoire has some 44,000 clones, roughly 90% of them found once; the top ten carry 15% to 17%. Sequencing used peripheral blood. These receptors were taken from a man between 60 and 70 years old with active COVID-19. CDR3s include the opening cysteine and the closing phenylalanine or tryptophan. D genes are given only for firm matches. Clone size is not always given. Where it is, it says once, few, many or a class for expanded clones.

>TRBJ1-2|NA|TRBV7-2|NA
CASSLEFGQGRGYTF
TGTGCCAGCAGCTTAGAGTTCGGCCAGGGGAGAGGCTACACCTTC
>TRBJ2-3|NA|TRBV11-3|NA
CASSFTSGSSTDTQYF
TGTGCCAGCAGCTTCACCAGCGGATCCTCCACAGATACGCAGTATTTT
>TRBJ2-7|NA|TRBV2|TRBD2
CASSLAGGLYEQYF
TGTGCCAGCAGTCTTGCGGGAGGCTTGTACGAGCAGTACTTC
>TRBJ2-7|NA|TRBV5-1|TRBD2
CASSFRPPGLALPGVYEQYF
TGCGCCAGCAGCTTCCGACCTCCGGGACTAGCGCTCCCCGGCGTCTACGAGCAGTACTTC
>TRBJ1-5|once|TRBV6-5|TRBD1
CASRLGQGVQPQHF
TGTGCCAGCAGGTTAGGACAGGGGGTACAGCCCCAGCATTTT
>TRBJ1-1|NA|TRBV5-1|NA
CASSLEPPTGNTEAFF
TGCGCCAGCAGCTTGGAACCGCCTACGGGAAACACTGAAGCTTTCTTT
>TRBJ1-2|NA|TRBV19|TRBD1
CASRQGNYGYTF
TGTGCCAGCCGACAGGGGAACTATGGCTACACCTTC
>TRBJ1-2|NA|TRBV4-1|NA
CASSQRQGRRGYTF
TGCGCCAGCAGCCAACGGCAGGGGCGGAGGGGCTACACCTTC
>TRBJ1-4|NA|TRBV9|NA
CASSAGVTNEKLFF
TGTGCCAGCAGCGCAGGGGTCACTAATGAAAAACTGTTTTTT
>TRBJ2-7|NA|TRBV30|NA
CAWSGTLGAAYEQYF
TGTGCCTGGAGTGGGACATTGGGGGCAGCCTACGAGCAGTACTTC
>TRBJ2-1|NA|TRBV4-2|TRBD2
CASSQPSGRARANEQFF
TGTGCCAGCAGCCAACCTAGCGGGAGGGCCAGGGCGAATGAGCAGTTCTTC
>TRBJ1-4|NA|TRBV29-1|TRBD1
CSAQQGNEKLFF
TGCAGCGCCCAACAGGGGAATGAAAAACTGTTTTTT
>TRBJ2-2|NA|TRBV5-1|TRBD2
CASSKAGTSGRNTGELFF
TGCGCCAGCAGCAAAGCCGGGACTAGCGGGAGGAACACCGGGGAGCTGTTTTTT
>TRBJ2-5|NA|TRBV5-4|NA
CASSLESGGLETQYF
TGTGCCAGCAGCTTGGAATCGGGGGGCCTAGAGACCCAGTACTTC
>TRBJ2-2|NA|TRBV27|TRBD2
CASSLLAGGAGELFF
TGTGCCAGCAGTCTACTAGCGGGGGGGGCCGGGGAGCTGTTTTTT
>TRBJ1-4|NA|TRBV30|NA
CAWNAGPNEKLFF
TGTGCCTGGAATGCAGGCCCTAATGAAAAACTGTTTTTT
>TRBJ2-7|NA|TRBV2|TRBD1
CASSEGTGEWYEQYF
TGTGCCAGCAGTGAAGGGACAGGAGAGTGGTACGAGCAGTACTTC
>TRBJ1-4|NA|TRBV24-1|TRBD1
CATSDFLTGAGANEKLFF
TGTGCCACCAGTGATTTCCTTACAGGGGCCGGAGCTAATGAAAAACTGTTTTTT
>TRBJ2-1|NA|TRBV3-1/TRBV3-2|TRBD2
CASSQDWGRAGGVF
TGTGCCAGCAGCCAAGATTGGGGCCGAGCGGGGGGGGTCTTC
>TRBJ1-2|few|TRBV5-6|TRBD1
CASSFAQGLYGYTF
TGTGCCAGCAGCTTCGCACAGGGGCTCTATGGCTACACCTTC
>TRBJ1-5|few|TRBV6-6|NA
CASSPDGTGGLGQPQHF
TGTGCCAGCAGTCCCGACGGCACGGGAGGGCTAGGGCAGCCCCAGCATTTT
>TRBJ2-1|many|TRBV9|TRBD2
CASSTKAGGYNEQFF
TGTGCCAGCAGCACAAAAGCGGGAGGGTACAATGAGCAGTTCTTC